What follows are 26 T cell receptor beta chains derived from one specimen sequenced in a study of blood T cell repertoires in COVID-19. TCRdb keeps only in-frame clones here, not all; method: immunoSEQ multiplex PCR. The table includes some 19,000 clones, 65% to 80% detected once. What was sequenced was peripheral blood. These receptor sequences come from a man between 65 and 80 years old with COVID-19, enrolled during active disease.

V and J are TRBV6-5 and TRBJ2-7; 8 bases map to TRBD1. The CDR3 totals 14 residues. Germline V gene lookup returns CDR1 MNHEY and CDR2 SVGAGI. Trimming at V came to 5 bases and at J to 4 bases, leaving 7 bases not matched to a gene. The CDR3 here is CASSNHRGAYEQYF. CDR3 coding DNA: TGTGCCAGCAGTAATCACAGGGGGGCGTACGAGCAGTACTTC.

This chain connects TRBV28 to TRBJ1-4; D gene uncertain. V was clipped by 1 base and J by 8 bases, with 5 bases between them. This CDR3 is 12 amino acids long. The V gene's germline CDR1 is MDHEN and CDR2 SYDVKM. The chain's CDR3 is CASSLSGEKLFF. The CDR3 DNA is TGTGCCAGCAGTTTATCAGGAGAAAAACTGTTTTTT.

V gene TRBV12-3 or TRBV12-4 combines with J gene TRBJ1-5, with D hard to call. This CDR3 has 12 amino acids. Trimming removed 4 bases at V and 3 bases at J, with 4 bases between. The CDR3 spells CASSSNNQPQHF. The CDR3 coding sequence is TGTGCCAGCAGTTCTAACAATCAGCCCCAGCATTTT.

This clone appeared a single time. This sequence joins TRBV6-2 or TRBV6-3 and TRBJ1-5; D gene unclear. Trimming cost V 5 bases and J 1 base, with 6 bases left between them. The CDR3 is 13 amino acids. The germline CDR1 and CDR2 sequences are MNHEY and SVGEGT. For the CDR3, the DNA is TGTGCCAGCAGTCTGACAAGCAATCAGCCCCAGCATTTT. Translated: CASSLTSNQPQHF.

The gene calls are TRBV19 and TRBJ1-2; D may be TRBD1 (5 bases). The ends were cut back, 3 bases at V and 4 bases at J, with 21 bases in the middle. Germline V gene data show CDR1 as LNHDA and CDR2 as SQIVND (reference sequence). The CDR3 runs 17 residues. Here the CDR3 reads CASSIYGGSTPLYGYTF. CDR3 bases: TGTGCCAGTAGTATTTACGGGGGATCTACTCCTCTCTATGGCTACACCTTC.

This clone was detected only a few times. V gene TRBV5-6 combines with J gene TRBJ2-2, with 7 nucleotides matching TRBD1. V gave up 6 bases and J gave up 4 bases; unmatched junction bases: 3. Germline CDR1 and CDR2: SGHDT and YYEEEE. The CDR3 length is 13 residues. The CDR3 nucleotides read TGTGCCAGCAATCAGGGGGTCACCGGGGAGCTGTTTTTT. Amino acid sequence: CASNQGVTGELFF. Together with reference TRBV5-6 and TRBJ2-2, the CDR3 gives the full variable domain: DAGVTQSPTHLIKTRGQQVTLRCSPKSGHDTVSWYQQALGQGPQFIFQYYEEEERQRGNFPDRFSGHQFPNYSSELNVNALLLGDSALYLCASNQGVTGELFFGEGSRLTVL.

In this sample, this clone is large. The rearrangement joins TRBV5-5 to TRBJ1-5, with no clear D. Looked up from germline, CDR1 is SGHKS and CDR2 is YYEKEE (reference sequence). V was shortened by 2 bases and J by 0 bases, with 6 bases between the two germline ends. This CDR3 comprises 14 residues. The CDR3 region has the DNA TGTGCCAGCAGCTTCGGGAATAGCAATCAGCCCCAGCATTTT. Translation gives CASSFGNSNQPQHF.

V gene TRBV10-1 combines with J gene TRBJ2-1; 11 bases are a match to TRBD2. Germline values: CDR1 WNHNN, CDR2 SYGVQD (reference sequence). This CDR3 is 16 amino acids long. V was pared by 2 bases and J by 7 bases, with 7 bases of the junction left unmatched. CDR3 region: CASSETSGSYQNEQFF. The CDR3 DNA reads TGCGCCAGCAGTGAGACTAGCGGGAGTTATCAGAATGAGCAGTTCTTC.

The rearrangement joins TRBV7-6 to TRBJ1-1; D is uncertain. The CDR3 spans 16 residues. Per the germline V gene, CDR1 is SGHVS and CDR2 is FNYEAQ. Trimming left V 4 bases short and J 0 bases short, with 15 bases between. CDR3 DNA sequence: TGTGCCAGCAGCTACATAGGCGGAGTTATGAACACTGAAGCTTTCTTT. Its protein product is CASSYIGGVMNTEAFF.

The rearrangement links TRBV28 to TRBJ1-1, with 7 bases lining up with TRBD1. V was clipped by 5 bases and J by 7 bases; unmatched bases: 13. Per germline, CDR1 MDHEN and CDR2 SYDVKM. The CDR3 is 15 amino acids. The CDR3 nucleotides read TGTGCCAGCAGTCCCACGCGGCAGGGGGTTCGTGAAGCTTTCTTT. Its translation is CASSPTRQGVREAFF.

The sample holds a few counts of this clone. V gene TRBV6-2 or TRBV6-3 combines with J gene TRBJ2-7, with TRBD1 matching 9 bases. Trimming cost V 1 base and J 4 bases; bases outside gene matches: 5. Germline V gives CDR1 MNHEY, CDR2 SVGEGT. The CDR3 consists of 15 residues. The CDR3 DNA is TGTGCCAGCAGTTACTATACAGGGGGCAGTTACGAGCAGTACTTC. Translated: CASSYYTGGSYEQYF.

CDR3 in DNA: TGCGCCAGCAGCCCTACAGGGGCGGAATATGGCTACACCTTC. The encoded protein is CASSPTGAEYGYTF. The chain uses TRBV5-1 and TRBJ1-2, with TRBD1 matching 7 bases. Germline V gives CDR1 SGHRS, CDR2 YFSETQ. The CDR3 loop spans 14 amino acids. Trimming at V came to 4 bases and at J to 5 bases, leaving 8 bases not matched to a gene.

The J gene is TRBJ2-5, the V gene TRBV5-5; 11 bases line up with TRBD2. CDR3 size: 15 residues. V was clipped by 0 bases and J by 5 bases; unmatched bases: 3. Germline CDR1 reads SGHKS; CDR2 reads YYEKEE (reference sequence). The CDR3 reads CASSLGLAGFETQYF. In nucleotides, the CDR3 is TGTGCCAGCAGCTTGGGACTAGCGGGGTTTGAGACCCAGTACTTC.

In its sample, this clone is medium-sized (0.01 to 0.1%). The V gene is TRBV7-2, the J gene TRBJ1-4; D perhaps matches TRBD1 (6 bases). Germline lookup yields CDR1 SGHTA and CDR2 FQGNSA. Trimming pared 0 bases from V and 7 bases from J, leaving 12 bases between. The CDR3 is 15 residues long. In DNA form, the CDR3 reads TGTGCCAGCAGCTTAGCAAGGGGGTCGGGTGAAAAACTGTTTTTT. The encoded protein is CASSLARGSGEKLFF. Full variable domain (outside the CDR3, taken from reference TRBV7-2 and TRBJ1-4): GAGVSQSPSNKVTEKGKDVELRCDPISGHTALYWYRQSLGQGLEFLIYFQGNSAPDKSGLPSDRFSAERTGGSVSTLTIQRTQQEDSAVYLCASSLARGSGEKLFFGSGTQLSVL.

The chain is built from TRBV7-2 and TRBJ1-5; perhaps TRBD1 as D (6 bases). The CDR3 totals 15 residues. The germline V gene encodes CDR1 SGHTA and CDR2 FQGNSA. Trimming removed 6 bases at V and 0 bases at J, with 12 bases between. The CDR3 spells CASSYGTNSNQPQHF. CDR3 nucleotide sequence: TGTGCCAGCAGTTACGGGACAAATAGCAATCAGCCCCAGCATTTT.

The chain combines TRBV27 with TRBJ1-5, with D hard to call. Germline CDR1 MNHEY, CDR2 SMNVEV (reference sequence). V lost 6 bases and J 3 bases, leaving 6 bases between the germline ends. CDR3 length: 12 residues. The CDR3 loop reads CASSPYNQPQHF. The CDR3 coding sequence is TGTGCCAGCAGCCCTTACAATCAGCCCCAGCATTTT.

This clone was detected a few times. This CDR3 is also generated by other DNA sequences in the sample. V usage is TRBV5-5 and J usage is TRBJ1-1; 7 nucleotides align to TRBD1. V lost 1 base, J lost 3 bases, and 0 bases stayed unmatched. This CDR3 has 13 residues. From germline, CDR1 is SGHKS and CDR2 YYEKEE (reference sequence). The CDR3 here is CASSLQGDTEAFF. The CDR3 DNA sequence: TGTGCCAGCAGCTTGCAGGGGGACACTGAAGCTTTCTTT.

The chain recombines TRBV10-2 with TRBJ2-7; 10 positions agree with TRBD2. With V trimmed by 4 bases and J by 6 bases, 9 bases remained unmatched. Germline CDR1 is WSHSY and CDR2 is SAAADI. This CDR3 contains 15 residues. Written as DNA, the CDR3 is TGCGCCAGCAGTGCTTTAGCGGGAGGACCCGGCGAGCAGTACTTC. It yields the protein CASSALAGGPGEQYF.

A few counts support this clone. The chain recombines TRBV18 with TRBJ2-1; 9 bases fit TRBD2. V was clipped by 5 bases and J by 9 bases; unmatched bases: 5. This CDR3 contains 13 residues. Germline V gene sequence: CDR1 KGHSH, CDR2 LQKENI. CDR3 loop: CASSAGGTGEQFF. CDR3 in DNA: TGTGCCAGCTCAGCGGGGGGGACGGGTGAGCAGTTCTTC.

In this sample, this clone turned up a few times. The chain uses TRBV7-2 and TRBJ1-5; D unclear. Germline V CDR1 and CDR2: SGHTA, FQGNSA. The CDR3 is 15 residues long. V lost 5 bases and J lost 4, with 15 bases in between. CDR3 sequence: CASSPPGGQNQPQHF. The DNA for the CDR3 is TGTGCCAGCAGCCCCCCTGGCGGGCAGAATCAGCCCCAGCATTTT.

This clone was observed once. The rearrangement uses TRBV14 and TRBJ2-2; a weak D match, TRBD2 (6 bases). CDR1 and CDR2 from the germline V gene are SGHDN and FVKESK. V lost 5 bases, J lost 4 bases, and 17 bases lay in between. The CDR3 is 16 residues long. This CDR3 is CASSDPFGGPTGELFF. CDR3 nucleotide sequence: TGTGCCAGCAGCGACCCTTTCGGGGGACCCACCGGGGAGCTGTTTTTT.

V usage is TRBV19 and J usage is TRBJ1-5; D may be TRBD1 (5 bases). This CDR3 comprises 16 residues. Germline CDR1 and CDR2: LNHDA and SQIVND (reference sequence). Trimming shortened V by 4 bases and J by 4 bases, and 17 bases separated the two germline ends. In DNA, the CDR3 is TGTGCCAGTAGTACCCCACGGGGGGGGGTAAATCAGCCCCAGCATTTT. Amino acids: CASSTPRGGVNQPQHF.

The chain recombines TRBV3-1 (or the pseudogene TRBV3-2) with TRBJ1-5, with TRBD1 matching 7 bases. V trimming: 5 bases; J trimming: 7 bases; junction bases outside the gene matches: 8. Germline CDR1 LGHDT, CDR2 YNNKEL (reference sequence). The CDR3 extends over 14 amino acids. This CDR3 reads CASSFDRVGQPQHF. The DNA of the CDR3 is TGTGCCAGCAGCTTCGACAGGGTGGGCCAGCCCCAGCATTTT.

The genes are TRBV28 and TRBJ1-2; D is unclear. Per the germline V gene, CDR1 is MDHEN and CDR2 is SYDVKM. Trimming cost V 7 bases and J 3 bases, with 9 bases left between them. The CDR3 consists of 12 residues. The CDR3 loop reads CASTITDYGYTF. CDR3 DNA: TGTGCCAGCACCATTACGGACTATGGCTACACCTTC.

V gene TRBV7-2 combines with J gene TRBJ1-3, with 9 nucleotides matching TRBD1. Germline CDR1 reads SGHTA; CDR2 reads FQGNSA. The CDR3 runs 15 residues. V lost 5 bases to trimming and J lost 3 bases; unmatched junction nucleotides: 5. CDR3 amino acids: CASSGDRVNGNTIYF. In DNA, the CDR3 is TGTGCCAGCAGCGGGGACAGGGTCAATGGAAACACCATATATTTT.

Here the CDR3 reads CAGTPGTYTDTQYF. The CDR3 DNA reads TGTGCCGGCACACCCGGGACTTACACAGATACGCAGTATTTT. The chain carries TRBV30 and TRBJ2-3; the D gene is possibly TRBD2 (6 bases). Germline assignment: CDR1 GTSNPN and CDR2 SVGIG (reference sequence). This CDR3 contains 14 residues. Trimming left V 8 bases short and J 2 bases short, with 17 bases between.